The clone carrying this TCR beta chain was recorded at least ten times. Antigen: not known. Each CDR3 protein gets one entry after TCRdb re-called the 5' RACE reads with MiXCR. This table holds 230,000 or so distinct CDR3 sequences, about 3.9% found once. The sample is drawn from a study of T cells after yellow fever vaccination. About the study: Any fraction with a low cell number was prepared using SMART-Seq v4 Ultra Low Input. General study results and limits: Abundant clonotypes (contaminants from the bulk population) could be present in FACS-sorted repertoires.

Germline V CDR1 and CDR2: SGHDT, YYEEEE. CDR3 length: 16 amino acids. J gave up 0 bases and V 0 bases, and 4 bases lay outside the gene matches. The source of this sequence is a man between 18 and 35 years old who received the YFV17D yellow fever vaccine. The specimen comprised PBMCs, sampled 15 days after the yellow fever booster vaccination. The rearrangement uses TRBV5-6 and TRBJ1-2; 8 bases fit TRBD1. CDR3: CASSLGTGLANYGYTF. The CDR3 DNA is TGTGCCAGCAGCTTGGGGACAGGGTTAGCTAACTATGGCTACACCTTC.